This record concerns one T cell receptor beta chain sequence. Its antigen remains unidentified. The record has no base qualities; no much larger clone is one base away. Libraries were constructed by the immunoSEQ multiplex PCR assay. Here the immuneACCESS table is served through TCRdb, limited to in-frame sequences with V and J called. Missing clones are a known gap in these copies; in checked studies unresolved V genes cover under half, and the rest lacks a known reason. The sample includes approximately 180,000 clones, with approximately 94% observed a single time. Jointly, the top ten make up about 1.5% of the sample. This entry is derived from a study of control samples from healthy donors and cancer patients (dated by TCRdb to the early 2020s). V drops 2 bases and J drops 7 bases, leaving 18 bases in between. CDR1 and CDR2 are drawn from the germline V gene: SGHTA, FQGNSA. The CDR3, cysteine through phenylalanine, is 16 amino acids long. Only the CDR3 DNA is retained, 48 bases long and in frame from the first base.

The V and J genes are TRBV7-2 and TRBJ1-3; TRBD1 is a weak D gene call, 6 bases matching. The TCR comes from a woman younger than 30 in good health. Sequenced input: blood. Here the CDR3 is given as CASSLYSPGAGNTIYF. The sequenced DNA: TGTGCCAGCAGCTTATATTCTCCAGGGGCCGGGAACACCATATATTTT.